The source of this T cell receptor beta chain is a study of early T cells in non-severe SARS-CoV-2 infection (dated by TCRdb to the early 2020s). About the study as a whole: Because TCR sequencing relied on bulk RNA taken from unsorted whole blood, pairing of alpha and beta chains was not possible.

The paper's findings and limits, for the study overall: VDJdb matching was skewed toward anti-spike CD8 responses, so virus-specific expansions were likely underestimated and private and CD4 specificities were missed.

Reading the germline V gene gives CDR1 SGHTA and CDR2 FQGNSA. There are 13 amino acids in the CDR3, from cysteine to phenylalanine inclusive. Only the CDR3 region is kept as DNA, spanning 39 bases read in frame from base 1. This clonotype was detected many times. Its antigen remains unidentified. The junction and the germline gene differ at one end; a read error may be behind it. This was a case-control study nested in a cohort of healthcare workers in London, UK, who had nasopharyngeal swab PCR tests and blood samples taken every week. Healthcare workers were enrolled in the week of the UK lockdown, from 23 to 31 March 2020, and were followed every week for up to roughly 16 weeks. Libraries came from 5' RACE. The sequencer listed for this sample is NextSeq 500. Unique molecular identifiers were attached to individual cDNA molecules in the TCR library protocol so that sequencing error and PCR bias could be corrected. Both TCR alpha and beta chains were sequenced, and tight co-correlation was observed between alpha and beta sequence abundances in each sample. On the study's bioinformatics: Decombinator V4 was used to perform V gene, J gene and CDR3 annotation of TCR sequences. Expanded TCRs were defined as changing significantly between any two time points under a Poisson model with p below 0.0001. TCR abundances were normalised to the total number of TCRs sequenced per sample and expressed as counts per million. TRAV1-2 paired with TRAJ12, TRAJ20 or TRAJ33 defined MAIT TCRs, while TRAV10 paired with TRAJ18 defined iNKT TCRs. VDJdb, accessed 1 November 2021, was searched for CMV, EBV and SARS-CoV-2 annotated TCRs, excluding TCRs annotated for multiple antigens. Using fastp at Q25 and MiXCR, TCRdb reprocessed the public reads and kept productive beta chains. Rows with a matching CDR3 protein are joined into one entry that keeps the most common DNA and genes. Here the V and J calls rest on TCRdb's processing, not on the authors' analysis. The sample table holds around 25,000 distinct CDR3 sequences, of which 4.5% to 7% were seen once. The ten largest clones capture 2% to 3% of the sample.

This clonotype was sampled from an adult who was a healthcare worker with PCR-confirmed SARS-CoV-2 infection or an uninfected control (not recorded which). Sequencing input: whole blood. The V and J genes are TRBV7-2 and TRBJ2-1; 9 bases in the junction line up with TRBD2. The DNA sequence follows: TGTGCCAGCAGCGCTGACGCTAGCGGGACGGTGGCCTTC. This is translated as CASSADASGTVAF.